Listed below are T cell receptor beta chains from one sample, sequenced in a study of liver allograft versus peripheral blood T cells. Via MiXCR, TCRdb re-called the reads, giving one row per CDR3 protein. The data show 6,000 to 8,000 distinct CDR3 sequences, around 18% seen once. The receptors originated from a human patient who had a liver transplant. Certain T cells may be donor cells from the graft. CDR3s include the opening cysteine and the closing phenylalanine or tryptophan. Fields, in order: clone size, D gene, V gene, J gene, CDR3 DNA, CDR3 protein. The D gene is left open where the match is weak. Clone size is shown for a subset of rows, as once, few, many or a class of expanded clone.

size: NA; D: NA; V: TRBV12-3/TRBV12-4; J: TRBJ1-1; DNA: TGTGCCAGCAGCCCATACAGGGATACCGAAGCTTTCTTT; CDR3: CASSPYRDTEAFF
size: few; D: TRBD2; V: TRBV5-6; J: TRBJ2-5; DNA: TGTGCCAGCAGCTTGGTTCCGACTAGCGTACAAGAGACCCAGTACTTC; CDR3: CASSLVPTSVQETQYF
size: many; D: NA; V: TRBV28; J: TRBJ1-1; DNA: TGTGCCAGCAGCAGCTTAACCCTCGAGACGCCGAACACTGAAGCTTTCTTT; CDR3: CASSSLTLETPNTEAFF
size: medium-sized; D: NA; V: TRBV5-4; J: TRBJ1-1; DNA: TGTGCCAGCACTTCCGAGGAGACCTCGATGAGGACTGAAGCTTTCTTT; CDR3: CASTSEETSMRTEAFF
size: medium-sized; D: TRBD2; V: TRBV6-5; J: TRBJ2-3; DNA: TGTGCCAGCAGTTACGGGCTGACTAGCGGCACAGATACGCAGTATTTT; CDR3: CASSYGLTSGTDTQYF
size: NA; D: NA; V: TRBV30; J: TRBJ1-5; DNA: TGTGCCTGGAGTCCAGCCGGGGCGACGGGCCAGCCCCAGCATTTT; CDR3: CAWSPAGATGQPQHF
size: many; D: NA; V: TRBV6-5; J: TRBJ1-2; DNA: TGTGCCAGCAGTTCCAGGGCTGGGGGGTATGGCTACACCTTC; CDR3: CASSSRAGGYGYTF
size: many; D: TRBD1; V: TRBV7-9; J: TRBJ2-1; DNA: TGTGCCAGCAGCGTGGGGACAGGGGGTTACAATGAGCAGTTCTTC; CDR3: CASSVGTGGYNEQFF
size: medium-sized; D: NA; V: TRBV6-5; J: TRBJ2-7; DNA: TGTGCCAGCAGTTACTCGAGACAGATACCTACTGAGCAGTACTTC; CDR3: CASSYSRQIPTEQYF
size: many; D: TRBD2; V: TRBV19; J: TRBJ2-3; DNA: TGTGCCAGTAGTCAGAGGGCTAGCGGGGGCCTAGACCGTAGCACAGATACGCAGTATTTT; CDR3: CASSQRASGGLDRSTDTQYF
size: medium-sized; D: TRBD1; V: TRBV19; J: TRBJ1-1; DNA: TGTGCCAGTAGTAGGGACAGGGAAACAGCTTTCTTT; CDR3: CASSRDRETAFF
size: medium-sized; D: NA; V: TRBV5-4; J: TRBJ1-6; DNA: TGTGCCAGCAGCCCAGGGGATCGGAATTCACCCCTCCACTTT; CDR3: CASSPGDRNSPLHF
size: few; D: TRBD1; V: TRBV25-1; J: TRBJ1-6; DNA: TGTGCCAGCAGTGAAGGACAGGCCGGAGATTCACCCCTCCACTTT; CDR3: CASSEGQAGDSPLHF
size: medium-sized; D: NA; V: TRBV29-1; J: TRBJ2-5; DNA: TGCAGCGTCCTTTCGGGGGGCCCAGAGACCCAGTACTTC; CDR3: CSVLSGGPETQYF
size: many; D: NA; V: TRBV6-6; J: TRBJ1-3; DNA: TGTGCCAGCAGTTACCCCGCAAGCTACTCTGGAAACACCATATATTTT; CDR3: CASSYPASYSGNTIYF
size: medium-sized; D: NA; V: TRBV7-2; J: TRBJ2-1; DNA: TGTGCCAGCAGCTTAGCGGGAGCAGGTGAGCAGTTCTTC; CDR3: CASSLAGAGEQFF
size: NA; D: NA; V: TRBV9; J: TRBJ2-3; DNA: TGTGCCAGCAGCGGGAGGCCCGGCACAGATACGCAGTATTTT; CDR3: CASSGRPGTDTQYF
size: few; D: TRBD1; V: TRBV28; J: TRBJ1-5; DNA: TGTGCCAGCAGTCCTCTGGGACAGGGGAAGTGGAGCAATCAGCCCCAGCATTTT; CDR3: CASSPLGQGKWSNQPQHF
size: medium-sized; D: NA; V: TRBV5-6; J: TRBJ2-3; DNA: TGTGCCAGCAGCCCCGAACCTACAGGGCTCGGCACAGATACGCAGTATTTT; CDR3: CASSPEPTGLGTDTQYF
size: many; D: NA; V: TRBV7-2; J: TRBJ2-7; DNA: TGTGCCAGCAGCTCCTACCCGGGGGTAACCTACGAGCAGTACTTC; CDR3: CASSSYPGVTYEQYF
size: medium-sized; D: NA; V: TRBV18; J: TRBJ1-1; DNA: TGTGCCAGCTCACGCCAGGGGAACACTGAAGCTTTCTTT; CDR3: CASSRQGNTEAFF
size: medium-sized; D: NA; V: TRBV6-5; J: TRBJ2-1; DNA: TGTGCCAGCAGTTCTGGTGTCCTAGCTCCGAGGAATGAGCAGTTCTTC; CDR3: CASSSGVLAPRNEQFF
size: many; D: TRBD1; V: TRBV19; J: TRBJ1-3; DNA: TGTGGCTCCGGGACAGGGGGTGGAAACACCATATATTTT; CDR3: CGSGTGGGNTIYF
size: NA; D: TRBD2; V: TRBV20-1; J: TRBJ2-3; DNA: TGCAGTGCTAGAGATCCCCGGGGGGGCCGCACAGATACGCAGTATTTT; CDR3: CSARDPRGGRTDTQYF
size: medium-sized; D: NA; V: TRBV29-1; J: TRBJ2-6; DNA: TGCAGCGTTGAAGACCAGAACTCTGGGGCCAACGTCCTGACTTTC; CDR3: CSVEDQNSGANVLTF
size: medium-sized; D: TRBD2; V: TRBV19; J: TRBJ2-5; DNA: TGTGCCAGTAGTCCACCAGCTAGCGGGGCATCGGGGGAGACCCAGTACTTC; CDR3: CASSPPASGASGETQYF
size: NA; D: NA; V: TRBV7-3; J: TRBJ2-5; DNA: TGTGCCAGCAGCTTAAACCCCTCCTCAGAGACCCAGTACTTC; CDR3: CASSLNPSSETQYF
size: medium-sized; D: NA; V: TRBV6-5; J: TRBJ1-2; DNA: TGTGCCAGCAGGGACTGGACGGGGGGGGGCTACACCTTC; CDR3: CASRDWTGGGYTF
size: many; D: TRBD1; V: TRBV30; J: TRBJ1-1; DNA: TGTGCCTGGAGCCCGGACAGGGGGCATGAAGCTTTCTTT; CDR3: CAWSPDRGHEAFF
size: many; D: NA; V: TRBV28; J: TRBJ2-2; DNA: TGTGCCAGCAGTTTATTTAGGGAAGTCACCGGGGAGCTGTTTTTT; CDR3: CASSLFREVTGELFF
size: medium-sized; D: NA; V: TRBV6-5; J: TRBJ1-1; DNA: TGTGCCAGCAGTTATTGGGGGTTCAGGGCAGGGAGCGCCACTGAAGCTTTCTTT; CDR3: CASSYWGFRAGSATEAFF
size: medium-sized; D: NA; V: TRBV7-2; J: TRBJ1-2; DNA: TGTGCCAGCAGACTCGACCCGCGGGGTGGCTACACCTTC; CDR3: CASRLDPRGGYTF
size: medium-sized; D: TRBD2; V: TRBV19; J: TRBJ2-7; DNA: TGTGCCAGTGCTAAGACGGGGACTAGCGGAAACTACGAGCAGTACTTC; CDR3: CASAKTGTSGNYEQYF
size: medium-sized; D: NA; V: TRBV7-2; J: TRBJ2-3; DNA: TGTGCCAGCAGCTTAGCCTCCCTAGGGGGGGCCGGAATAGATACGCAGTATTTT; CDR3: CASSLASLGGAGIDTQYF
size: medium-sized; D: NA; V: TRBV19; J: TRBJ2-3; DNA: TGTGCCACATCAAGGGGCAGGGACGCAGATACGCAGTATTTT; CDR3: CATSRGRDADTQYF
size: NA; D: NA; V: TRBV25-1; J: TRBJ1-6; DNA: TGTGCCAGCAGTGAATATGACGCAGGGGATTCACCCCTCCACTTT; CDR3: CASSEYDAGDSPLHF
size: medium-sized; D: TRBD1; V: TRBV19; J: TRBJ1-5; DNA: TGTGCCAGTAGTGATACCCGGACAGGGATTAGTCAGCCCCAGCATTTT; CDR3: CASSDTRTGISQPQHF
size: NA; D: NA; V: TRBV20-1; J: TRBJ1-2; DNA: TGCAGTGCTCCATTCGACAGCTCCGGCTATGGCTACACCTTC; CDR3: CSAPFDSSGYGYTF
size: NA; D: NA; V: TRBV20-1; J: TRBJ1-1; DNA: TGCAGTGCTACCGTACAAGGGAACACTGAAGCTTTCTTT; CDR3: CSATVQGNTEAFF
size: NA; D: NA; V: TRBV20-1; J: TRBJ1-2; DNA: TGCAGTGCTAGAGAATCGGGGTTGTATGGCTACACCTTC; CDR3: CSARESGLYGYTF
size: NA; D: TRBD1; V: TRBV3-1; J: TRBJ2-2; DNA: TGTGCCAGCAGCCAAAGAAGGGGGCAGGACACCGGGGAGCTGTTTTTT; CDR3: CASSQRRGQDTGELFF
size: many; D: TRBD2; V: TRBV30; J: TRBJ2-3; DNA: TGTGCCTGGAGTCTGGGGGGGGATAGCACAGATACGCAGTATTTT; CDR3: CAWSLGGDSTDTQYF
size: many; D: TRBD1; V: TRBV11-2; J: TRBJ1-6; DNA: TGTGCCAGCAGCTCCGACAGGGGACCGCCCCTCCACTTT; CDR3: CASSSDRGPPLHF
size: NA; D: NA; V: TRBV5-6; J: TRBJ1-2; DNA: TGTGCCAGCAGCCCCCGTCGAGGGGCCTATGGCTACACCTTC; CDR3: CASSPRRGAYGYTF
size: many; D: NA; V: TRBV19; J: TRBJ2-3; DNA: TGTGCCAGTAGGGGGGGTGGTGGATACACAGATACGCAGTATTTT; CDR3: CASRGGGGYTDTQYF
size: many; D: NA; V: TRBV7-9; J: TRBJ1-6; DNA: TGTGCCAGCAGCTTAGCCCGGAAAGGAAATTCACCCCTCCACTTT; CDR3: CASSLARKGNSPLHF